Each of the 27 T cell receptor beta chains below was sequenced from the same sample in a study of shared clonotypes between healthy human individuals. Libraries were prepared by immunoSEQ multiplex PCR; TCRdb keeps only in-frame clonotypes and omits some of them. Of about 2.4 million clones in the sample, 93% are singletons; the top ten hold 0.36%. Sequencing was done on a sample of naive CD4+ T cells from PBMCs. Subset here: CD45RA+ positively selected. Receptor source: a man aged 18 to 35 in good health. Some clones in this sample may be carry-over from other donors' samples.

This sequence joins TRBV6-1 and TRBJ2-7, with D unresolved. CDR1 is MNHNS and CDR2 is SASEGT in the germline V gene. This CDR3 comprises 13 residues. V was clipped by 7 bases and J by 2 bases, with 12 bases between them. CDR3 sequence: CASTSGRTYEQYF. The DNA for the CDR3 is TGTGCCAGCACATCCGGGCGGACCTACGAGCAGTACTTC.

There are a few counts of this clone. The rearrangement joins TRBV7-6 to TRBJ1-1, with D perhaps TRBD1 (5 bases). This CDR3 contains 15 residues. The V gene's germline CDR1 is SGHVS and CDR2 FNYEAQ. The V end lost 0 bases, the J end lost 2 bases, and 10 bases lay between the germline ends. The CDR3 region is CASSLALGPNTEAFF. The CDR3 nucleotides read TGTGCCAGCAGCTTAGCTCTGGGACCCAACACTGAAGCTTTCTTT. Using reference TRBV7-6 and TRBJ1-1 for the parts outside the CDR3, the full variable domain is GAGVSQSPRYKVTKRGQDVALRCDPISGHVSLYWYRQALGQGPEFLTYFNYEAQQDKSGLPNDRFSAERPEGSISTLTIQRTEQRDSAMYRCASSLALGPNTEAFFGQGTRLTVV.

The chain joins TRBV27 to TRBJ1-1; TRBD1 is a possible D gene (5 bases). The V end lost 5 bases, the J end lost 1 base, and 8 bases lay between the germline ends. The CDR3 is 13 residues long. Germline-derived CDR1 and CDR2 are MNHEY and SMNVEV (reference sequence). The CDR3 region is CASSATANTEAFF. The CDR3, as DNA: TGTGCCAGCAGTGCGACAGCGAACACTGAAGCTTTCTTT.

J is TRBJ2-3 and V is TRBV5-1, with 9 positions matching TRBD1. The CDR3 spans 15 residues. The V segment lost 4 bases and the J segment 4 bases; nucleotides outside the gene matches: 7. From germline, CDR1 is SGHRS and CDR2 YFSETQ. The CDR3 protein is CASSPDRGSADTQYF. The DNA of the CDR3 is TGCGCCAGCAGCCCGGACAGGGGCTCTGCAGATACGCAGTATTTT.

The CDR3 nucleotides are TGTGCCAGTAGTTTCCAGTGGGGGCCCAGAACTGAAGCTTTCTTT. It codes for CASSFQWGPRTEAFF. The V gene is TRBV19, the J gene TRBJ1-1; possible D gene TRBD1, 6 bases. The V gene's germline CDR1 is LNHDA and CDR2 SQIVND (reference sequence). The length of the CDR3 is 15 residues. V lost 5 bases to trimming and J lost 5 bases, with 18 bases between them.

This clone was seen just once. This rearrangement joins TRBV5-1 to TRBJ2-2, with D tentatively TRBD2 (5 bases). This CDR3 spans 14 amino acids. Germline CDR1 and CDR2: SGHRS and YFSETQ. Trimming took 7 bases from V and 1 from J, leaving 11 bases between them. The CDR3 loop reads CASEGGGNTGELFF. CDR3 in DNA: TGCGCCAGCGAAGGTGGAGGGAACACCGGGGAGCTGTTTTTT.

V and J are TRBV28 and TRBJ1-3; perhaps TRBD1 as D (5 bases). This CDR3 is built from 14 residues. The V end lost 5 bases, the J end lost 5 bases, and 13 bases lay between the germline ends. Germline-derived CDR1 and CDR2 are MDHEN and SYDVKM. CDR3 sequence reads: CASSTTGIRNTIYF. Here the CDR3 DNA reads TGTGCCAGCAGTACCACAGGTATAAGAAACACCATATATTTT.

The chain has TRBV6-5 and TRBJ1-6; the D is unclear. The V gene's germline CDR1 is MNHEY and CDR2 SVGAGI. Trimming cost V 8 bases and J 10 bases, with 15 bases left between them. The CDR3 is made up of 13 amino acids. The CDR3 sequence is CASVAGGGSPLHF. CDR3 nucleotides: TGTGCCAGCGTGGCGGGCGGCGGATCACCCCTCCACTTT.

The chain joins TRBV18 to TRBJ2-2; 7 bases map to TRBD1. The junction had 9 bases not matched to a gene; V was cut back by 0 bases and J by 5 bases. The V gene's germline CDR1 is KGHSH and CDR2 LQKENI. The CDR3 length is 17 residues. CDR3 sequence: CASSPPGQSVGTGELFF. The CDR3 nucleotides are TGTGCCAGCTCACCACCGGGACAGAGTGTGGGAACCGGGGAGCTGTTTTTT.

The chain is built from TRBV28 and TRBJ1-4; 8 bases fit TRBD1. The trim removed 4 bases at V and 4 bases at J, leaving 5 bases unmatched. Looked up from germline, CDR1 is MDHEN and CDR2 is SYDVKM. There are 15 residues in the CDR3. The CDR3 loop is CASSSGTGDNEKLFF. CDR3 in DNA: TGTGCCAGCAGTTCAGGGACAGGTGATAATGAAAAACTGTTTTTT.

The chain joins TRBV29-1 to TRBJ1-2; D is unclear. The V gene's germline CDR1 is SQVTM and CDR2 ANQGSEA. The CDR3 runs to 13 residues. V was clipped by 6 bases and J by 0 bases, with 11 bases between them. CDR3 protein: CSVGNLANYGYTF. As DNA, the CDR3 is TGCAGCGTAGGCAACTTAGCTAACTATGGCTACACCTTC.

The gene calls are TRBV15 and TRBJ2-1; either TRBD1 or TRBD2 may fit D (6 bases each). Trimming took off 5 bases at V and 12 bases at J, with 14 bases between the two ends. The CDR3 totals 12 residues. Germline CDR1 LNHNV, CDR2 YYDKDF (reference sequence). The chain's CDR3 is CATSGASGAQFF. Written as DNA, the CDR3 is TGTGCCACCAGCGGGGCATCGGGGGCGCAGTTCTTC.

The V call is TRBV5-1, the J call TRBJ2-2; maybe TRBD1 (7 bases). The germline V and J ends were trimmed by 5 bases and 0 bases, with 11 bases remaining between them. CDR3 length: 15 amino acids. Germline loops: CDR1 SGHRS, CDR2 YFSETQ. The CDR3 bases are TGCGCCAGCAGGCGGGACAGCTCGAACACCGGGGAGCTGTTTTTT. Amino acids: CASRRDSSNTGELFF.

J is TRBJ1-1 and V is TRBV18; D is unresolved. The CDR3 sequence is 15 residues long. Germline assignment: CDR1 KGHSH and CDR2 LQKENI. V lost 5 bases, J lost 0 bases, and 13 bases lay in between. This CDR3 is CASSEQQTMNTEAFF. The CDR3 DNA reads TGTGCCAGCTCAGAGCAACAGACCATGAACACTGAAGCTTTCTTT.

CDR3 in amino acids: CASRTGDNSAPEQYF. For the CDR3, the DNA is TGTGCCAGTAGGACAGGGGACAACTCGGCGCCCGAGCAGTACTTC. The chain has TRBV19 and TRBJ2-7, with 8 bases identical to TRBD1. The CDR3 totals 15 residues. Germline V gives CDR1 LNHDA, CDR2 SQIVND (reference sequence). Germline trimming cut 6 bases from V and 6 bases from J; bases unmatched to any gene: 13.

With regard to this clone: One end of the junction fails to match germline, which may point to a read error. The chain joins TRBV29-1 to TRBJ1-1; D unclear. The CDR3 has 11 residues. Germline values: CDR1 SQVTM, CDR2 ANQGSEA. CDR3 protein: CSDEPRGGAFF. The CDR3, as DNA: TGCAGCGATGAACCCCGAGGTGGAGCTTTCTTT. The whole variable domain, remainder taken from reference TRBV29-1 and TRBJ1-1, is SAVISQKPSRDICQRGTSLTIQCQVDSQVTMMFWYRQQPGQSLTLIATANQGSEATYESGFVIDKFPISRPNLTFSTLTVSNMSPEDSSIYLCSDEPRGGAFFGQGTRLTVV.

V gene TRBV28 combines with J gene TRBJ2-7; D might be TRBD1 (6 bases). Per germline, CDR1 MDHEN and CDR2 SYDVKM. This CDR3 is 11 amino acids long. V lost 7 bases and J 5 bases, leaving 9 bases between the germline ends. The CDR3: CASTRTDEQYF. Here the CDR3 DNA reads TGTGCCAGCACCCGGACAGACGAGCAGTACTTC. The whole variable domain, filled in from reference TRBV28 and TRBJ2-7, reads DVKVTQSSRYLVKRTGEKVFLECVQDMDHENMFWYRQDPGLGLRLIYFSYDVKMKEKGDIPEGYSVSREKKERFSLILESASTNQTSMYLCASTRTDEQYFGPGTRLTVT.

The chain couples TRBV28 to TRBJ1-1, with unresolved D. Germline CDR1 and CDR2: MDHEN and SYDVKM. V dropped 3 bases and J dropped 10 bases, with 9 bases sitting between them. The length of the CDR3 is 11 residues. The CDR3 nucleotides read TGTGCCAGCAGTTTTAAGGCGGGAGCTTTCTTT. Protein: CASSFKAGAFF.

The chain employs TRBV27 and TRBJ2-7; D gene unclear. Germline CDR1 is MNHEY and CDR2 is SMNVEV (reference sequence). CDR3 length: 14 amino acids. V was cut by 5 bases and J by 0 bases, with 11 bases left in between. In DNA, the CDR3 is TGTGCCAGCAGTCCGTCTTGGAGCTCCTACGAGCAGTACTTC. Translated: CASSPSWSSYEQYF.

This clone was detected once. The chain couples TRBV5-6 to TRBJ1-2; D not certain. Between the trimmed V and J ends, which lost 1 base and 4 bases, there was a span of 8 bases. Germline CDR1 is SGHDT and CDR2 is YYEEEE. The CDR3 is 13 residues long. In nucleotides, the CDR3 is TGTGCCAGCAGCTTGCGGGAGGTCTATGGCTACACCTTC. Translation: CASSLREVYGYTF.

The chain carries TRBV28 and TRBJ2-2, with 8 positions matching TRBD1. Germline trimming cut 4 bases from V and 9 bases from J; bases unmatched to any gene: 13. The CDR3 totals 16 residues. Germline-derived CDR1 and CDR2 are MDHEN and SYDVKM. CDR3 residues: CASSSNRGTLIRELFF. Here the CDR3 DNA reads TGTGCCAGCAGTTCGAACAGGGGGACCCTCATTAGGGAGCTGTTTTTT.

The rearrangement links TRBV14 to TRBJ1-1; D gene uncertain. CDR3 length: 16 amino acids. Germline values: CDR1 SGHDN, CDR2 FVKESK. V shed 0 bases and J shed 1 base, with 12 bases lying between them. CDR3 DNA sequence: TGTGCCAGCAGCCAAGAGGGTGTGCGCCCGAACACTGAAGCTTTCTTT. Its protein product is CASSQEGVRPNTEAFF.

This chain uses TRBV28 with TRBJ2-5; TRBD2 might be the D (8 bases). The last part of the DNA fits TRBJ2-7 better; the J call may be wrong. The germline CDR1 and CDR2 sequences are MDHEN and SYDVKM. The CDR3 contains 14 residues. The CDR3 spells CASLPGGDSYEQYF. The CDR3 bases are TGTGCCAGCCTCCCCGGGGGGGACAGCTACGAGCAGTACTTC.

This clone was seen once. The J gene is TRBJ2-5, the V gene TRBV10-3; TRBD2 matches 10 bases. The CDR3 totals 16 residues. In germline, CDR1 is ENHRY, CDR2 SYGVKD. V trimming: 4 bases; J trimming: 3 bases; junction bases outside the gene matches: 8. The DNA of the CDR3 is TGTGCCATCAGTGGGCCCCCTAGCGGGAGTAAAGAGACCCAGTACTTC. It specifies CAISGPPSGSKETQYF.

This clone was observed once. The chain recombines TRBV7-2 with TRBJ2-5; D gene ambiguous. Trimming left V 5 bases short and J 5 bases short, with 9 bases between. The CDR3 has 12 amino acids. Germline values: CDR1 SGHTA, CDR2 FQGNSA. CDR3 DNA: TGTGCCAGCAGCCCTATGCCCGAGACCCAGTACTTC. Its translation is CASSPMPETQYF.

The chain recombines TRBV28 with TRBJ2-3, with 7 nucleotides matching TRBD2. J gave up 0 bases and V 7 bases, and 4 bases lay outside the gene matches. CDR1 and CDR2 (germline): MDHEN, SYDVKM. This CDR3 has 14 residues. The CDR3 region is CASNTAGSTDTQYF. The CDR3 bases are TGTGCCAGCAATACAGCGGGGAGCACAGATACGCAGTATTTT.

This sequence joins TRBV29-1 and TRBJ2-2; TRBD2 is a possible D gene (6 bases). Between the trimmed V and J ends, which lost 7 bases and 4 bases, there was a span of 13 bases. The CDR3 totals 13 residues. Germline V gene data show CDR1 as SQVTM and CDR2 as ANQGSEA. The CDR3 loop reads CSAGGRSTGELFF. The DNA of the CDR3 is TGCAGCGCCGGAGGGCGGTCCACCGGGGAGCTGTTTTTT.